A single sample is the source of the 15 T cell receptor beta chains below, sequenced in a study of blood T cell repertoires in COVID-19. Produced via immunoSEQ multiplex PCR; TCRdb's table is partial and in-frame only. The sample lists around 310,000 clones; roughly 90% were seen once. The sample comprised peripheral blood. The receptor set was obtained from a woman between 50 and 59 years old with active or convalescent COVID-19.

The rearrangement joins TRBV18 to TRBJ1-1; 8 nucleotides line up with TRBD1. Trimming cost V 2 bases and J 6 bases; bases outside gene matches: 8. CDR1 KGHSH and CDR2 LQKENI come from the germline V gene. The CDR3 sequence is 15 residues long. The CDR3 protein is CASSPGQGGRAEAFF. The CDR3 DNA follows: TGTGCCAGCTCACCAGGACAGGGAGGAAGGGCTGAAGCTTTCTTT.

The rearrangement links TRBV29-1 to TRBJ1-5, with a possible D match to TRBD1 (6 bases). Trimming left V 4 bases short and J 0 bases short, with 10 bases between. CDR1 and CDR2 from the germline V gene are SQVTM and ANQGSEA. This CDR3 has 14 amino acids. CDR3 in DNA: TGCAGCGTTGGAGGGGGTTATAGCAATCAGCCCCAGCATTTT. Its protein product is CSVGGGYSNQPQHF.

The chain joins TRBV27 to TRBJ1-4; TRBD1 might be the D (6 bases). The CDR3 is made up of 15 amino acids. The germline V gene encodes CDR1 MNHEY and CDR2 SMNVEV (reference sequence). Trimming took off 0 bases at V and 8 bases at J, with 13 bases between the two ends. The CDR3 coding sequence is TGTGCCAGCAGTTTATCAGGGACATACGGGGAAAAACTGTTTTTT. This encodes CASSLSGTYGEKLFF.

The chain couples TRBV6-5 to TRBJ2-7, with 7 nucleotides matching TRBD1. J was trimmed by 3 bases and V by 5 bases; bases with no gene match: 10. This CDR3 has 15 residues. Germline-derived CDR1 and CDR2 are MNHEY and SVGAGI. The CDR3 sequence: CASSPVWDRLYEQYF. Written as DNA, the CDR3 is TGTGCCAGCAGTCCTGTTTGGGACAGACTCTACGAGCAGTACTTC.

The J gene is TRBJ2-2, the V gene TRBV7-9; 7 nucleotides agree with TRBD1. In germline, CDR1 is SEHNR, CDR2 FQNEAQ (reference sequence). The trim removed 8 bases at V and 1 base at J, leaving 10 bases unmatched. This CDR3 region has 16 residues. The CDR3 is CASPGDRARNTGELFF. The DNA of the CDR3 is TGTGCCAGCCCCGGAGACAGGGCGAGGAACACCGGGGAGCTGTTTTTT.

The CDR3 sequence: CASSLGLAGARSEQFF. The DNA of the CDR3 is TGTGCCAGCAGCTTGGGACTAGCGGGGGCCCGAAGTGAGCAGTTCTTC. The genes are TRBV7-3 and TRBJ2-1, with 14 bases identical to TRBD2. CDR3 length: 16 amino acids. Germline assignment: CDR1 SGHTA and CDR2 FQGTGA. J was trimmed by 9 bases and V by 3 bases; bases with no gene match: 7. Full variable domain (outside the CDR3, taken from reference TRBV7-3 and TRBJ2-1): GAGVSQTPSNKVTEKGKYVELRCDPISGHTALYWYRQSLGQGPEFLIYFQGTGAADDSGLPNDRFFAVRPEGSVSTLKIQRTERGDSAVYLCASSLGLAGARSEQFFGPGTRLTVL.

The chain has TRBV5-1 and TRBJ1-1; 8 bases line up with TRBD1. Germline loops: CDR1 SGHRS, CDR2 YFSETQ. Trimming removed 4 bases from V and 5 bases from J; junction bases left unmatched: 7. The CDR3 extends over 14 amino acids. CDR3 in amino acids: CASSPDRVGTEAFF. As DNA, the CDR3 is TGCGCCAGCAGCCCGGACAGGGTCGGGACTGAAGCTTTCTTT.

The V and J genes are TRBV6-2 or TRBV6-3 and TRBJ1-5; D ambiguous. V was cut by 5 bases and J by 3 bases, with 23 bases left in between. The CDR3 contains 18 residues. Germline CDR1 reads MNHEY; CDR2 reads SVGEGT. In nucleotides, the CDR3 is TGTGCCAGCAGTGCGAGGGAACGGGTCCTAAGACTCAATCAGCCCCAGCATTTT. Translation: CASSARERVLRLNQPQHF.

The V and J genes are TRBV24-1 and TRBJ1-2; TRBD1 aligns across 11 bases. The CDR3 is 16 residues long. The ends lost 2 bases at V and 1 base at J; junction bases unmatched: 2. Per germline, CDR1 KGHDR and CDR2 SFDVKD. The CDR3 loop is CATSDSGQGGNYGYTF. The CDR3 region has the DNA TGTGCCACCAGTGATTCGGGACAGGGGGGTAACTATGGCTACACCTTC.

The rearrangement links TRBV10-2 to TRBJ1-1; TRBD1 matches 8 bases. Per the germline V gene, CDR1 is WSHSY and CDR2 is SAAADI. The CDR3 is 14 amino acids. Losses at the gene ends were 5 bases for V and 1 base for J; bases not matched to a gene: 3. The CDR3 coding sequence is TGCGCCAGCAGTTTTGACAGGGGGAACACTGAAGCTTTCTTT. The encoded protein is CASSFDRGNTEAFF.

The chain couples TRBV12-3 or TRBV12-4 to TRBJ1-3; 7 bases line up with TRBD1. The V segment lost 1 base and the J segment 7 bases; nucleotides outside the gene matches: 1. The CDR3 extends over 13 amino acids. The CDR3 nucleotides are TGTGCCAGCAGTTTAGGGGACAGTAACACCATATATTTT. Protein sequence: CASSLGDSNTIYF.

The chain employs TRBV6-2 or TRBV6-3 and TRBJ1-5; 8 bases are a match to TRBD1. Trimming removed 5 bases from V and 0 bases from J; junction bases left unmatched: 12. This CDR3 comprises 18 residues. Germline V gene sequence: CDR1 MNHEY, CDR2 SVGEGT. The CDR3 nucleotides are TGTGCCAGCAGTCCCCCCGGGCAGGGGGCCCTTAGCAATCAGCCCCAGCATTTT. Amino acids: CASSPPGQGALSNQPQHF.

The chain recombines TRBV6-6 with TRBJ1-1, with D maybe TRBD1 (6 bases). The germline CDR1 and CDR2 sequences are MNHNY and SVGAGI (reference sequence). V shed 5 bases and J shed 8 bases, with 9 bases lying between them. CDR3 size: 11 residues. The CDR3 DNA reads TGTGCCAGCAGTCGGACAGCCGAAGCTTTCTTT. Protein sequence: CASSRTAEAFF.

This clone was observed once. This rearrangement joins TRBV28 to TRBJ2-1, with D possibly TRBD2 on 5 matching bases. CDR1 and CDR2 (germline): MDHEN, SYDVKM. The CDR3 has 13 amino acids. The V and J ends lost 5 bases and 9 bases respectively, with 14 bases between them. Written as DNA, the CDR3 is TGTGCCAGCAGTGTACTAGGTTTGGGTGAGCAGTTCTTC. It specifies CASSVLGLGEQFF. Looking up the rest from reference TRBV28 and TRBJ2-1 gives the full variable domain: DVKVTQSSRYLVKRTGEKVFLECVQDMDHENMFWYRQDPGLGLRLIYFSYDVKMKEKGDIPEGYSVSREKKERFSLILESASTNQTSMYLCASSVLGLGEQFFGPGTRLTVL.

The chain is built from TRBV5-1 and TRBJ1-1, with 8 bases matching TRBD1. The germline V gene has CDR1 SGHRS and CDR2 YFSETQ. V shed 4 bases and J 1 base; nucleotides not matched to a gene: 3. The CDR3 contains 14 residues. The CDR3 here is CASSTGQGNTEAFF. The CDR3 DNA reads as TGCGCCAGCAGCACTGGACAGGGGAACACTGAAGCTTTCTTT.